These 4 T cell receptor beta chains came from one sample sequenced in a study of regulatory T cells in long-lasting Graves disease. Arm-PCR with iRepertoire HTBI primers amplified the CDR3 regions for these TCR beta libraries. MiXCR was run by TCRdb on the multiplex PCR reads, yielding one entry per CDR3 protein. Of about 460,000 distinct CDR3 sequences in the sample, under 25% were seen once. As to time point: persistent/refractory GD, antithyroid drugs over 5 years with positive TRAb. After RNA was extracted from PBMCs, the TCR library was made from it. Sequences were derived from peripheral blood mononuclear cells (PBMCs), sampled when the disease was refractory, from a patient treated with antithyroid drugs. Source of these receptors: a female donor with Graves disease.

The chain is built from TRBV11-1 and TRBJ2-7; D tentatively reads TRBD1 or TRBD2 (5 bases each). This CDR3 is built from 16 residues. V was cut by 0 bases and J by 1 base, with 13 bases left in between. Germline V gene data show CDR1 as SGHAT and CDR2 as FQDESV (reference sequence). CDR3 nucleotide sequence: TGTGCCAGCAGCTTAGCAGGGGACGAATTATCCTACGAGCAGTACTTC. This gives the protein CASSLAGDELSYEQYF.

The V call is TRBV7-9, the J call TRBJ1-2, with 9 bases lining up with TRBD1. CDR1 and CDR2 (germline): SEHNR, FQNEAQ (reference sequence). The CDR3 contains 15 residues. The junction had 7 bases not matched to a gene; V was cut back by 5 bases and J by 3 bases. The CDR3 protein is CASSAHRGRDYGYTF. As DNA, the CDR3 is TGTGCCAGCAGCGCCCACAGGGGGCGCGACTATGGCTACACCTTC.

The table lists this clonotype with a few counts. This chain uses TRBV27 with TRBJ1-4; D is uncertain. V was trimmed by 4 bases and J by 3 bases, leaving 12 bases between them. Germline CDR1 is MNHEY and CDR2 is SMNVEV (reference sequence). This CDR3 region has 15 residues. The CDR3 here is CASSSDTESNEKLFF. The DNA of the CDR3 is TGTGCCAGCAGTTCAGACACGGAATCTAATGAAAAACTGTTTTTT. Complete variable domain (other parts from reference TRBV27 and TRBJ1-4): EAQVTQNPRYLITVTGKKLTVTCSQNMNHEYMSWYRQDPGLGLRQIYYSMNVEVTDKGDVPEGYKVSRKEKRNFPLILESPSPNQTSLYFCASSSDTESNEKLFFGSGTQLSVL.

This clonotype was seen only a few times. This rearrangement joins TRBV5-1 to TRBJ1-1, with 7 nucleotides matching TRBD1. Germline V gene data show CDR1 as SGHRS and CDR2 as YFSETQ. The CDR3 has 14 residues. Germline trimming cut 4 bases from V and 1 base from J; bases unmatched to any gene: 4. The CDR3 DNA follows: TGCGCCAGCAGCGTAACAGGGGAGAACACTGAAGCTTTCTTT. Translating it yields CASSVTGENTEAFF.